This TCR beta chain originates from a study of shared T cell receptors in the human thymus. This CDR3 is built from 16 residues. Germline V CDR1 and CDR2: LGHNA, YNFKEQ. Germline trimming cut 0 bases from V and 4 bases from J; bases unmatched to any gene: 9. TCRdb's copy holds only in-frame clones and misses some; the assay was immunoSEQ multiplex PCR. The profile shows hundreds of thousands of clones, over 75% of them singletons. This sample also belongs to another study, concerning human thymus T cells.

This clonotype was sampled from a boy under two years old with a congenital heart defect. Sequenced material: thymocytes. This sequence joins TRBV4-2 and TRBJ2-7, with 7 bases matching TRBD2. The CDR3 sequence: CASSQEDGRPLYEQYF. CDR3 coding DNA: TGTGCCAGCAGCCAAGAAGACGGGAGGCCTCTTTACGAGCAGTACTTC.